This T cell receptor beta chain was documented in a study of Ad26.COV2.S vaccination and SARS-CoV-2 variants. Libraries were prepared by immunoSEQ multiplex PCR; TCRdb keeps only in-frame clonotypes and omits some of them. The top ten clones hold roughly 3% of a sample with 200,000 to 300,000 clones, about 83% of them seen once. As for treatment: some 20 received Ad26.COV2.S at low or high dose, single or two shots; about 5 received placebo; per-sample allocation not given. Samples were taken on day 63 after the first vaccine or placebo injection. Germline V gene lookup returns CDR1 LGHNA and CDR2 YSLEER. The CDR3 runs 17 residues. Losses at the gene ends were 0 bases for V and 0 bases for J; bases not matched to a gene: 4.

J is TRBJ2-7 and V is TRBV4-3; 11 positions match TRBD1. This sample comprised peripheral blood, obtained in a trial of Ad26.COV2.S vaccine versus placebo. The sequence derives from a person aged 18 to 65 who received the Ad26.COV2.S COVID-19 vaccine or a placebo. Here the CDR3 reads CASSQDVGQGASYEQYF. DNA of the CDR3: TGCGCCAGCAGCCAAGATGTAGGACAGGGGGCCTCCTACGAGCAGTACTTC.